Below, 7 T cell receptor beta chains from the same sample are listed, as sequenced in a study of T cells in Graves' hyperthyroidism and ophthalmopathy. It was RNA transcripts that yielded the amplified TCR beta CDR3 regions. The TCR CDR3 first-round RT-PCR relied on the HTBI primer set. Each CDR3 protein is one row after TCRdb ran MiXCR on the multiplex PCR reads. Of about 400,000 distinct CDR3 sequences listed, just under 15% are singletons. Source material: blood. The receptors originated from a woman in her twenties or thirties with Graves' hyperthyroidism.

This clonotype was counted at least ten times. The chain recombines TRBV6-1 with TRBJ2-1; possible D gene TRBD1, 6 bases. The CDR3 contains 13 residues. CDR1 and CDR2 (germline): MNHNS, SASEGT. Trimming cost V 4 bases and J 8 bases, with 12 bases left between them. CDR3 residues: CASSVTGFHEQFF. In DNA, the CDR3 is TGTGCCAGCAGTGTTACAGGGTTCCATGAGCAGTTCTTC.

This clonotype was counted many times. The CDR3 DNA reads as TGTGCCAGCTCACCACAGGACTCTCAATTGGGGACCCAGTACTTC. Its protein product is CASSPQDSQLGTQYF. The chain has TRBV18 and TRBJ2-5; TRBD2 might be the D (5 bases). V gave up 1 base and J gave up 7 bases, with 16 bases separating them. The CDR3 totals 15 residues. The germline CDR1 and CDR2 sequences are KGHSH and LQKENI.

This chain uses TRBV7-3 with TRBJ2-4, with 11 positions matching TRBD2. V was clipped by 1 base and J by 2 bases; unmatched bases: 10. The CDR3 is 19 amino acids. CDR1 and CDR2 (germline): SGHTA, FQGTGA. The CDR3: CASSLNGKTSGKTKNIQYF. CDR3 in DNA: TGTGCCAGCAGCTTAAATGGAAAGACTAGCGGGAAAACCAAAAACATTCAGTACTTC.

This clonotype was counted ten times or more. The rearrangement uses TRBV30 and TRBJ2-2, with 14 bases identical to TRBD2. Germline V gives CDR1 GTSNPN, CDR2 SVGIG (reference sequence). The length of the CDR3 is 16 residues. V dropped 0 bases and J dropped 5; count of bases not matched to a gene: 2. The CDR3 here is CAWSVGLAGDTGELFF. DNA for the CDR3: TGTGCCTGGAGTGTGGGACTAGCGGGAGATACCGGGGAGCTGTTTTTT.

This clonotype was picked up a small number of times. The chain links TRBV30 to TRBJ1-6; D perhaps matches TRBD1 (5 bases). The CDR3 is 14 residues long. Trimming removed 4 bases from V and 8 bases from J, with 15 bases in between. CDR1 is GTSNPN and CDR2 is SVGIG in the germline V gene (reference sequence). CDR3 amino acids: CAWNRISMDSPLHF. For the CDR3, the DNA is TGTGCCTGGAACAGGATAAGTATGGATTCACCCCTCCACTTT.

This clonotype was counted a few times. The V and J genes are TRBV5-1 and TRBJ2-5, with 9 bases lining up with TRBD1. The CDR3 contains 16 residues. V dropped 2 bases and J dropped 5; count of bases not matched to a gene: 10. From germline, CDR1 is SGHRS and CDR2 YFSETQ. The CDR3 sequence: CASSLNGQGMRETQYF. CDR3 coding DNA: TGCGCCAGCAGCTTAAATGGACAGGGGATGCGGGAGACCCAGTACTTC.

This rearrangement joins TRBV4-2 to TRBJ1-4, with no clear D. CDR3 length: 15 residues. Per the germline V gene, CDR1 is LGHNA and CDR2 is YNFKEQ. Trimming stripped 4 bases from V and 4 bases from J, with 13 bases between. This CDR3 is CASSRPRIGNEKLFF. The CDR3 DNA is TGTGCCAGCAGCCGACCTAGGATAGGTAATGAAAAACTGTTTTTT.